This T cell receptor (beta chain) was retrieved from a study of spatial heterogeneity in lung cancer. At the level of the study: Sequence detection consistently recorded a greater number of beta-chain than alpha-chain sequences.

Time point described: sample taken at primary tumor resection. Unsorted samples of tumor, nontumor lung or frozen PBMC had their whole RNA sequenced. TCRdb independently ran MiXCR on the 5' RACE reads; one entry per CDR3 protein. Among under 75,000 distinct CDR3 sequences listed, more than 7% were seen once. J was trimmed by 5 bases and V by 5 bases; bases with no gene match: 4. Germline V gene sequence: CDR1 LNHDA, CDR2 SQIVND (reference sequence). This CDR3 is 13 amino acids long. This chain joins TRBV19 and TRBJ2-7; TRBD1 matches 9 bases. This material consisted of PBMCs, taken at surgery. The TCR was taken from a female donor with early-stage non-small cell lung cancer. The CDR3 sequence is CASSATGGNEQYF. CDR3 nucleotide sequence: TGTGCCAGTAGTGCGACAGGGGGGAACGAGCAGTACTTC. The variable domain in full, completed from reference TRBV19 and TRBJ2-7, reads DGGITQSPKYLFRKEGQNVTLSCEQNLNHDAMYWYRQDPGQGLRLIYYSQIVNDFQKGDIAEGYSVSREKKESFPLTVTSAQKNPTAFYLCASSATGGNEQYFGPGTRLTVT.